The 18 T cell receptor beta chains listed next were all sequenced from one sample in a study of T-cell reconstitution after alpha-beta-depleted transplantation in children. Study observations and caveats: Expanded graft clones numbering several hundred reportedly gave rise to alpha-beta T cells about two months after transplant.

No antigen has been assigned to these receptors. TCRbeta library preparation incorporated unique molecular identifiers. Via MiXCR, TCRdb re-called the PCR reads, giving one row per CDR3 protein. The profile covers 25,000 to 35,000 distinct CDR3 sequences, with approximately 6.9% appearing a single time and around 26% taken by the ten largest. The sequencing used peripheral blood, collected 60 days after TCRalphabeta/CD19-depleted stem cell transplant. These receptors were collected from a child under three years old who had a stem cell transplant for acute myeloid leukemia, so the T cells may come from the graft donor.

This clonotype was counted many times. V usage is TRBV5-6 and J usage is TRBJ2-5; D gene ambiguous. V was cut by 6 bases and J by 2 bases, with 11 bases left in between. Germline V gene lookup returns CDR1 SGHDT and CDR2 YYEEEE. The CDR3 spans 13 residues. DNA for the CDR3: TGTGCCAGCACCACAGACCCTCAAGAGACCCAGTACTTC. Residues: CASTTDPQETQYF.

This sequence joins TRBV6-2 or TRBV6-3 and TRBJ2-7; no firm D call. The CDR3 totals 13 residues. In germline, CDR1 is MNHEY, CDR2 SVGEGT. The V gene lost 6 bases and the J gene lost 4 bases, with 13 bases spanning the gap. CDR3 in amino acids: CASRILDRYEQYF. In nucleotides, the CDR3 is TGTGCCAGCAGAATACTGGATCGGTACGAGCAGTACTTC.

This clonotype was recorded many times. The chain combines TRBV9 with TRBJ2-7; 10 nucleotides align to TRBD2. Germline CDR1 is SGDLS and CDR2 is YYNGEE. With 4 bases clipped from V and 4 bases from J, the junction kept 11 bases outside the gene matches. CDR3 length equals 16 residues. The DNA for the CDR3 is TGTGCCAGCAGCCTACTCGCAGCGGGGGGGAGATACGAGCAGTACTTC. This gives the protein CASSLLAAGGRYEQYF. Drawing the rest from reference TRBV9 and TRBJ2-7, the complete variable domain is DSGVTQTPKHLITATGQRVTLRCSPRSGDLSVYWYQQSLDQGLQFLIQYYNGEERAKGNILERFSAQQFPDLHSELNLSSLELGDSALYFCASSLLAAGGRYEQYFGPGTRLTVT.

The chain uses TRBV7-2 and TRBJ2-1; D unclear. The ends were cut back, 5 bases at V and 1 base at J, with 9 bases in the middle. Looked up from germline, CDR1 is SGHTA and CDR2 is FQGNSA. CDR3 length equals 14 residues. CDR3 in DNA: TGTGCCAGCAGCCCTTTGGAGTCCTACAATGAGCAGTTCTTC. Translated: CASSPLESYNEQFF. The full variable domain, in which reference TRBV7-2 and TRBJ2-1 provide the parts outside the CDR3, is GAGVSQSPSNKVTEKGKDVELRCDPISGHTALYWYRQSLGQGLEFLIYFQGNSAPDKSGLPSDRFSAERTGGSVSTLTIQRTQQEDSAVYLCASSPLESYNEQFFGPGTRLTVL.

This clonotype has at least ten counts. The rearrangement joins TRBV18 to TRBJ2-6; D is uncertain. Trimming took 0 bases from V and 2 from J, leaving 5 bases between them. Germline V gives CDR1 KGHSH, CDR2 LQKENI. The CDR3 runs to 15 residues. CDR3 amino acids: CASSPPSTGANVLTF. The CDR3 coding sequence is TGTGCCAGCTCACCACCGAGTACTGGGGCCAACGTCCTGACTTTC.

This clonotype occurred many times. V gene TRBV3-1 combines with J gene TRBJ1-2, with 7 bases aligning to TRBD1. The CDR3 spans 14 residues. Germline V CDR1 and CDR2: LGHDT, YNNKEL (reference sequence). Germline trimming cut 3 bases from V and 6 bases from J; bases unmatched to any gene: 7. The CDR3 region has the DNA TGTGCCAGCAGCCACTTAAGAGGGGGCGATGGCTACACCTTC. It is translated as CASSHLRGGDGYTF.

This clonotype was seen many times. The genes are TRBV15 and TRBJ2-3; the D gene could be TRBD1 or TRBD2 (5 bases each). Per germline, CDR1 LNHNV and CDR2 YYDKDF (reference sequence). Trimming took 7 bases from V and 1 from J, leaving 12 bases between them. This CDR3 spans 14 amino acids. CDR3 loop: CATTRGTRTDTQYF. DNA of the CDR3: TGTGCCACCACCCGAGGGACGCGCACAGATACGCAGTATTTT.

This chain links TRBV6-5 with TRBJ2-1, with a tentative D call TRBD1 (5 bases). CDR3 length equals 11 residues. From germline, CDR1 is MNHEY and CDR2 SVGAGI. Between the trimmed V and J ends, which lost 2 bases and 14 bases, there was a span of 10 bases. The CDR3 DNA reads as TGTGCCAGCAGTTACGAGGACACCGAGTTCTTC. Protein: CASSYEDTEFF.

This clonotype was found many times. The chain couples TRBV28 to TRBJ1-5, with a weak D call TRBD1 (6 bases). The CDR3 covers 16 residues. The germline CDR1 and CDR2 sequences are MDHEN and SYDVKM. The V and J ends lost 6 bases and 2 bases respectively, with 17 bases between them. CDR3 sequence reads: CASRLTGRGGNQPQHF. The CDR3 bases are TGTGCCAGCAGGTTAACCGGCAGGGGAGGCAATCAGCCCCAGCATTTT.

The sample holds many counts of this clonotype. This chain uses TRBV4-3 with TRBJ2-3; no definite D call. Trimming pared 4 bases from V and 0 bases from J, leaving 14 bases between. There are 16 residues in the CDR3. The germline gives CDR1 LGHNA, CDR2 YSLEER. The CDR3 sequence is CASSPTATASTDTQYF. The CDR3, as DNA: TGCGCCAGCAGCCCTACAGCGACCGCTAGCACAGATACGCAGTATTTT.

Many counts were recorded for this clonotype. This chain uses TRBV28 with TRBJ1-2, with D unclear. The V end lost 4 bases, the J end lost 2 bases, and 20 bases lay between the germline ends. CDR1 MDHEN and CDR2 SYDVKM come from the germline V gene. The CDR3 spans 17 residues. As DNA, the CDR3 is TGTGCCAGCAGTTCCCGAATCGAGACACACCTCAACTATGGCTACACCTTC. Protein product: CASSSRIETHLNYGYTF.

This clonotype was seen ten or more times. The genes are TRBV6-5 and TRBJ2-3, with TRBD1 as a possible D gene (6 bases). Germline assignment: CDR1 MNHEY and CDR2 SVGAGI. CDR3 length: 13 residues. V was cut by 10 bases and J by 2 bases, with 13 bases left in between. CDR3 region: CATNREFTDTQYF. The CDR3 DNA sequence: TGTGCCACAAACAGGGAGTTCACAGATACGCAGTATTTT.

This clonotype was picked up many times. The gene calls are TRBV5-1 and TRBJ2-2; D gene ambiguous. The ends were cut back, 3 bases at V and 8 bases at J, with 5 bases in the middle. CDR3 length: 11 amino acids. CDR1 and CDR2 (germline): SGHRS, YFSETQ. The CDR3 sequence: CASSYAGELFF. As DNA, the CDR3 is TGCGCCAGCAGCTACGCTGGGGAGCTGTTTTTT.

This clonotype has ten or more counts. The rearrangement uses TRBV2 and TRBJ1-2, with D tentatively TRBD1 (5 bases). The CDR3 is 16 amino acids. The V and J ends lost 0 bases and 2 bases respectively, with 13 bases between them. Germline loops: CDR1 SNHLY, CDR2 FYNNEI. The CDR3 region has the DNA TGTGCCAGCAGTGAAGCGCTTGGGGGAAGGAACTATGGCTACACCTTC. It is translated as CASSEALGGRNYGYTF.

Comment on this clonotype: A read error may be the cause here, since a much bigger clone is one base away. The V call is TRBV2, the J call TRBJ2-3; TRBD2 aligns across 10 bases. The V gene's germline CDR1 is SNHLY and CDR2 FYNNEI. This CDR3 has 18 amino acids. Trimming cost V 8 bases and J 1 base; bases outside gene matches: 15. The CDR3 DNA is TGTGCCAGCTGTTTCCTTCTGTTCGGGACTAGCGGCACAGATACGCAGTATTTT. It yields the protein CASCFLLFGTSGTDTQYF.

There are many counts of this clonotype. V usage is TRBV5-6 and J usage is TRBJ2-3, with 8 bases aligning to TRBD1. The germline gives CDR1 SGHDT, CDR2 YYEEEE. The CDR3 contains 12 residues. The ends lost 4 bases at V and 8 bases at J; junction bases unmatched: 3. The chain's CDR3 is CASSPGQGTQYF. The CDR3 bases are TGTGCCAGCAGCCCCGGACAGGGTACGCAGTATTTT.

This clonotype was observed at least ten times. This chain uses TRBV11-2 with TRBJ2-3, with 8 positions matching TRBD1. CDR3 length: 16 residues. CDR1 and CDR2 (germline): SGHAT, FQNNGV. The trim removed 5 bases at V and 4 bases at J, leaving 11 bases unmatched. CDR3 bases: TGTGCCAGCAGCCACGTGATTCGACAGGGGCCAGATACGCAGTATTTT. Translating gives CASSHVIRQGPDTQYF. Full variable domain (remainder filled in from reference TRBV11-2 and TRBJ2-3): EAGVAQSPRYKIIEKRQSVAFWCNPISGHATLYWYQQILGQGPKLLIQFQNNGVVDDSQLPKDRFSAERLKGVDSTLKIQPAKLEDSAVYLCASSHVIRQGPDTQYFGPGTRLTVL.

This clonotype was counted many times. The gene calls are TRBV11-2 and TRBJ1-1, with D possibly matching TRBD1 (5 bases). Between the trimmed V and J ends, which lost 4 bases and 2 bases, there was a span of 8 bases. The CDR3 sequence is 13 residues long. The V gene's germline CDR1 is SGHAT and CDR2 FQNNGV. The CDR3: CASSWGLNTEAFF. CDR3 DNA sequence: TGTGCCAGCAGCTGGGGACTAAACACTGAAGCTTTCTTT.